The clone carrying this TCR beta chain has a single count. Authors' analysis steps: Estimates of nucleated cell counts were drawn from the amplification of reference gene primers. This table comes from immunoSEQ multiplex PCR, and its TCRdb copy is limited to in-frame clones, with some not included. Clonal size and the V and J genes are those of that table, whereas D and trimming came from the DNA. The table shows 150,000 to 200,000 clones, with 75% to 90% occurring only once. The data were obtained in a study of blood T cell repertoires in COVID-19. Study background: Donors in the United States, Italy and Spain gave samples during acute or convalescent COVID-19.

Germline CDR1 reads SEHNR; CDR2 reads FQNEAQ (reference sequence). The CDR3 is 13 residues long. Trimming removed 5 bases from V and 12 bases from J; junction bases left unmatched: 8. Sequencing was performed on peripheral blood. The rearrangement joins TRBV7-9 to TRBJ2-1; 9 bases map to TRBD1. The receptor's source is a human donor with acute or convalescent COVID-19. The donor label of this sample is uncertain. CDR3 bases: TGTGCCAGCAGCCCTGGACAGGGGCGGCGGCAGTTCTTC. Its translation: CASSPGQGRRQFF.